This record concerns one TCR beta chain sequence. RNA was extracted with the RNeasy kit, and a quantity of about 0.45 to 1 ug was reverse transcribed using random hexamers. Using its own MiXCR run on the immunoSEQ multiplex PCR reads, TCRdb lists one record per CDR3 protein. The sample consists of roughly 25,000 distinct CDR3 sequences, 85% to 95% of them appearing once. This entry comes from a study of CD8 T cells in Susac syndrome. Study-level background: Roughly six sequenced Susac syndrome patients had clinically active disease, while about 8 were in remission.

Recently defined diagnostic criteria classed the Susac syndrome patients as definite or probable. The TCR sequence derives from a human donor with Susac syndrome. Sequences were obtained from CD8+ T cells from PBMCs.

CDR3 DNA sequence: TGTGCCAGCACCCGGGACTTTACCCAGAACACTGAAGCTTTCTTT. Translating it yields CASTRDFTQNTEAFF. V and J are TRBV7-6 and TRBJ1-1; the D gene is possibly TRBD1 (5 bases). This CDR3 region has 15 residues. Trimming shortened V by 7 bases and J by 1 base, and 16 bases separated the two germline ends. The germline V gene encodes CDR1 SGHVS and CDR2 FNYEAQ.